The source of this TCR beta chain is a study of metastatic and nonmetastatic thyroid tumors. Study-wide background: Comparison of repertoires was carried out across blood and tumor or nodule tissue from malignant and benign thyroid patients. Overall study findings and caveats: Significantly greater TCR beta diversity was reportedly found in malignant thyroid tumors than in benign nodules (in blood and tumor).

This clone was observed once. Its antigen is currently unknown. Patients were all untreated before their thyroid surgery. As originally analysed: CDR3 was compared across clinicopathological groups, and the resulting differences were used to build a distant-metastasis classifier for papillary thyroid cancer. MiXCR re-clonotyped the PCR reads for TCRdb. TCRdb, rather than the study authors, made the V and J calls. The table includes over 30,000 clones, approximately 17% detected once. Sequencing input: tumor tissue. This receptor was taken from a female donor with papillary thyroid cancer or a benign thyroid nodule (not recorded which). Some clones in this sample may be carry-over from other donors' samples.

CDR3 nucleotides: TGTGCCTGGAGTGTTCCTGGGTTGAACTACGAGCAGTACTTC. Encoded protein: CAWSVPGLNYEQYF. This chain connects TRBV30 to TRBJ2-7, with D hard to call. CDR3 size: 14 residues. Trimming took off 0 bases at V and 3 bases at J, with 12 bases between the two ends. CDR1 GTSNPN and CDR2 SVGIG come from the germline V gene (reference sequence). Full variable domain (remainder filled in from reference TRBV30 and TRBJ2-7): SQTIHQWPATLVQPVGSPLSLECTVEGTSNPNLYWYRQAAGRGLQLLFYSVGIGQISSEVPQNLSASRPQDRQFILSSKKLLLSDSGFYLCAWSVPGLNYEQYFGPGTRLTVT.